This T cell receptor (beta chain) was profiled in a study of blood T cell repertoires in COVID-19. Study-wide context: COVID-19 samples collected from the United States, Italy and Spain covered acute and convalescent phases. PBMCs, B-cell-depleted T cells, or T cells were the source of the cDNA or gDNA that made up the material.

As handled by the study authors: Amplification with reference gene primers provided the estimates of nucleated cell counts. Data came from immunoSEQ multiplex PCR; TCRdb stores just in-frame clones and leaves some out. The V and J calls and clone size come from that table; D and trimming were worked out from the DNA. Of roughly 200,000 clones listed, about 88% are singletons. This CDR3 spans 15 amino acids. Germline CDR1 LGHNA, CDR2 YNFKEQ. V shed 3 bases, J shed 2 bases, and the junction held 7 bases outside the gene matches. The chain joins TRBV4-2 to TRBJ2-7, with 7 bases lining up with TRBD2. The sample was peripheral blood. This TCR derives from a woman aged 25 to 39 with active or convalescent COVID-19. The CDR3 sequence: CASSQGSGPTYEQYF. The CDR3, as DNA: TGTGCCAGCAGCCAGGGTAGCGGGCCTACCTACGAGCAGTACTTC.